A selection of T cell receptor beta chains follows, all from one sample in a study of blood T cells in healthy people across ages. Each CDR3 protein is one row after TCRdb ran MiXCR on the 5' RACE reads. The sample carries hundreds of thousands of distinct CDR3 sequences, roughly 25% recorded once. The same sample was also used in a study of T cells of mothers and their children.

What was sequenced was blood. These receptors all come from a boy under 18 in good health. The CDR3 runs from the conserved cysteine through the conserved F or W. A D gene is named only where the DNA matches it firmly. A row's size may be missing; if present it is once, few, many or a size class.

d_gene,j_gene,v_gene,len,abundance,CDR3aa,CDR3nt
.,TRBJ2-7,TRBV7-9,15,.,CAGSFTDHPTYEQYF,TGTGCCGGCAGCTTCACGGACCACCCGACCTACGAGCAGTACTTC
TRBD2,TRBJ2-5,TRBV6-2/TRBV6-3,15,few,CASSSTSGGYETQYF,TGTGCCAGCAGTTCTACTAGCGGGGGGTACGAGACCCAGTACTTC
TRBD2,TRBJ2-7,TRBV28,15,few,CASSLLVSGLAVQYF,TGTGCCAGCAGTTTACTTGTCTCCGGACTAGCGGTGCAGTACTTC
.,TRBJ2-3,TRBV4-2,14,.,CASSQVPGADTQYF,TGTGCCAGCAGCCAAGTTCCGGGAGCAGATACGCAGTATTTT
.,TRBJ1-6,TRBV5-1,18,few,CASSSGTNKQGLRSPLHF,TGCGCCAGCAGTTCCGGGACAAATAAGCAGGGGCTAAGATCACCCCTCCACTTT
TRBD2,TRBJ2-3,TRBV5-1,17,few,CASSSGTSGRLTDTQYF,TGCGCCAGCAGCTCCGGGACTAGCGGGAGGCTGACAGATACGCAGTATTTT
.,TRBJ1-1,TRBV7-2,15,.,CASSPGGVWDTEAFF,TGTGCCAGCAGCCCAGGCGGGGTTTGGGACACTGAAGCTTTCTTT
.,TRBJ2-7,TRBV6-1,12,.,CASSETGRGQYF,TGTGCCAGCAGTGAAACAGGCAGGGGGCAGTACTTC
TRBD2,TRBJ2-7,TRBV5-1,16,.,CASSRETGTSNHEQYF,TGCGCCAGCAGCAGAGAGACCGGGACTAGTAACCACGAGCAGTACTTC
.,TRBJ2-1,TRBV7-8,14,.,CASIQDVSYNEQFF,TGTGCCAGCATCCAAGACGTCTCCTACAATGAGCAGTTCTTC
.,TRBJ1-1,TRBV7-5,14,few,CISVPESRATEAFF,.
.,TRBJ2-1,TRBV20-1,14,.,CSARELAGYNEQFF,TGCAGTGCTAGAGAATTGGCGGGGTACAATGAGCAGTTCTTC
.,TRBJ2-1,TRBV7-9,15,few,CASSLGGQPYNEQFF,TGTGCCAGCAGCTTGGGGGGACAACCCTACAATGAGCAGTTCTTC
TRBD2,TRBJ2-1,TRBV5-1,14,.,CASMRLAGVDEQFF,TGCGCCAGCATGAGACTAGCGGGGGTCGATGAGCAGTTCTTC
.,TRBJ2-7,TRBV19,15,.,CASTPGSGSGYEQYF,TGTGCCAGTACCCCGGGGAGCGGGTCAGGCTACGAGCAGTACTTC
.,TRBJ1-4,TRBV4-3,16,few,CASSQDRGWAGEKLFF,TGCGCCAGCAGCCAAGATCGCGGGTGGGCGGGTGAAAAACTGTTTTTT
.,TRBJ2-2,TRBV12-3/TRBV12-4,13,few,CASTPLPTGELFF,TGTGCCAGCACCCCCCTGCCCACCGGGGAGCTGTTTTTT
.,TRBJ2-7,TRBV2,13,once,CASSDQGFYEQYF,TGTGCCAGCAGTGACCAGGGGTTCTACGAGCAGTACTTC
.,TRBJ2-1,TRBV9,16,.,CASSVGWAGSYNEQFF,TGTGCCAGCAGCGTAGGGTGGGCAGGCTCCTACAATGAGCAGTTCTTC
.,TRBJ1-1,TRBV5-1,15,few,CASSLEVGRGTEAFF,TGCGCCAGCAGCTTGGAGGTGGGGAGGGGAACTGAAGCTTTCTTT